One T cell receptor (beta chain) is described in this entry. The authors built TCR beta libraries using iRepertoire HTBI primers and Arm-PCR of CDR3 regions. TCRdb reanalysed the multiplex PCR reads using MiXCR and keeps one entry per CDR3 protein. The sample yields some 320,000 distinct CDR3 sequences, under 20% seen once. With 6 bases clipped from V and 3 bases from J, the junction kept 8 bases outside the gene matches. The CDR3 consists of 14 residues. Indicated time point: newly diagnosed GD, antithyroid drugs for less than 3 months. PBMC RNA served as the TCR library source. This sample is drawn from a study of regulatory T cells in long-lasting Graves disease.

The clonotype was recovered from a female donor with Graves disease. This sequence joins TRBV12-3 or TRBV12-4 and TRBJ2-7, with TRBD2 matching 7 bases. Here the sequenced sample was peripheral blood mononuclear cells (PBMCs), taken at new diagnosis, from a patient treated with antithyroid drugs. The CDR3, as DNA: TGTGCCAGCAGGAGGGAGGGCACCGTCTACGAGCAGTACTTC. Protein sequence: CASRREGTVYEQYF.